In its sample, the clone carrying this T cell receptor beta chain was seen once. Clones were sequenced by immunoSEQ multiplex PCR, and TCRdb holds only the in-frame ones, with some missing. The profile shows 60,000 to 75,000 clones, 85% to 90% of them singletons. The entry originates in a study of OX40 agonist ivuxolimab in advanced cancers. Study at large: One patient with hepatocellular carcinoma and two with cutaneous melanoma, three in all, had partial responses.

Trimming at V came to 5 bases and at J to 4 bases, leaving 6 bases not matched to a gene. The CDR3 runs 14 residues. The germline CDR1 and CDR2 sequences are SGHDT and YYEEEE. This chain connects TRBV5-6 to TRBJ1-3; 7 bases are shared with TRBD1. This clonotype was sampled from an adult with an advanced solid tumor such as melanoma, head and neck, liver or kidney cancer. The material was CD4+ or CD8+ T cells sorted from blood, obtained in a trial of the OX40 agonist ivuxolimab. CDR3 DNA: TGTGCCAGCAGTTTGACAGGGTACGGAAACACCATATATTTT. It encodes CASSLTGYGNTIYF.